The TCR beta chain described here comes from a study of identical twins. The CDR3 totals 14 residues. Trimming took 10 bases from V and 4 from J; bases not matched to a gene: 10. Germline V CDR1 and CDR2: SEHNR, FQNEAQ (reference sequence). With no exceptions, donors were healthy Caucasians. TCRdb ran MiXCR on the 5' RACE reads and lists one entry per CDR3 protein. The data hold approximately 550,000 distinct CDR3 sequences, with around 22% observed a single time. These data also formed part of another study, on yellow fever vaccine responses in identical twins.

This sequence was found in a woman under 30 in good health. The sequenced sample was CD4+ T cells sorted from blood. The chain is built from TRBV7-9 and TRBJ2-1; 7 bases fit TRBD1. In DNA form, the CDR3 reads TGTGCCACGCTTGACAGGGCTGTATACAATGAGCAGTTCTTC. Protein product: CATLDRAVYNEQFF.